This T cell receptor beta chain emerged from a study of blood T cell repertoires in COVID-19. Using immunoSEQ multiplex PCR, the repertoire was profiled, and TCRdb retains in-frame clones only, with some absent. The sample comprises around 340,000 clones, around 83% of which are singletons, and 3% rests with the top ten. Germline lookup yields CDR1 MDHEN and CDR2 SYDVKM. Losses at the gene ends were 4 bases for V and 2 bases for J; bases not matched to a gene: 7. The CDR3 length is 15 residues. The TCR sequence derives from a man aged 25-40 years with active or convalescent COVID-19. The chain carries TRBV28 and TRBJ2-7; 8 bases are shared with TRBD2. Input material: peripheral blood. The CDR3 region is CASSSPGGSAYEQYF. CDR3 in DNA: TGTGCCAGCAGTTCCCCGGGAGGGTCCGCCTACGAGCAGTACTTC.